Listed below are T cell receptor beta chains from one sample, sequenced in a study of T cell repertoires and HLA-DP antigens. These receptors' antigens are unknown. Some clones are missing from TCRdb's copy, which holds only in-frame ones; the method was immunoSEQ multiplex PCR. The sample records about 89,000 clones, approximately 86% being singletons. Sequencing was performed on CD4+ T cells from PBMCs. The receptors here all came from a man over 45 in good health and CMV-seronegative. CDR3s include the opening cysteine and the closing phenylalanine or tryptophan. The D gene is left open where the match is weak. Rows give clone size only sometimes, using once, few, many, or a class for an expanded clone.

J gene,clone size,V gene,D gene,CDR3 protein,CDR3 DNA
TRBJ2-3,.,TRBV4-3,TRBD2,CASSQGGLVRGTDTQYF,TGCGCCAGCAGCCAAGGCGGACTAGTTCGGGGAACAGATACGCAGTATTTT
TRBJ2-1,.,TRBV9,.,CASSVDWVVSEQFF,TGTGCCAGCAGCGTAGATTGGGTTGTCAGTGAGCAGTTCTTC
TRBJ2-5,.,TRBV2,TRBD2,CASSPLAGVGETQYF,TGTGCCAGCAGTCCACTAGCGGGAGTGGGGGAGACCCAGTACTTC
TRBJ1-5,.,TRBV7-2,.,CASSRDGNQPQHF,TGTGCCAGCAGTCGGGACGGCAATCAGCCCCAGCATTTT
TRBJ1-2,.,TRBV6-1,.,CASRFNYGYTF,TGTGCCAGCAGGTTTAACTATGGCTACACCTTC
TRBJ2-1,.,TRBV30,TRBD1,CAWDSDRGSENEQFF,TGTGCCTGGGACTCGGACAGGGGATCCGAGAATGAGCAGTTCTTC
TRBJ1-1,.,TRBV29-1,.,CSVPTPGDTEAFF,TGCAGCGTCCCGACCCCTGGAGACACTGAAGCTTTCTTT
TRBJ1-1,.,TRBV7-9,.,CASSLSSRTEAFF,TGTGCCAGCAGCTTATCCTCCAGAACTGAAGCTTTCTTT
TRBJ2-3,.,TRBV6-9,.,CASSRLTSITDTQYF,TGTGCCAGCAGTCGCCTGACAAGCATCACAGATACGCAGTATTTT
TRBJ1-1,.,TRBV28,.,CASSYLHGAEAFF,TGTGCCAGCAGTTATCTACATGGAGCTGAAGCTTTCTTT
TRBJ1-3,.,TRBV9,.,CASSEVGDTIYF,TGTGCCAGCAGCGAGGTCGGAGACACCATATATTTT
TRBJ2-6,.,TRBV5-1,.,CASSLLGSKNVLTF,TGCGCCAGCAGCTTGCTGGGGTCAAAAAACGTCCTGACTTTC
TRBJ1-4,.,TRBV5-1,TRBD1,CASSQGQGGKLFF,TGCGCCAGCAGCCAAGGACAGGGCGGAAAACTGTTTTTT
TRBJ2-3,.,TRBV6-5,.,CASSTLGGTDTQYF,TGTGCCAGCAGCACCCTAGGGGGGACAGATACGCAGTATTTT
TRBJ2-2,.,TRBV6-5,TRBD1,CASRGQGVPGELFF,TGTGCCAGCAGGGGACAGGGCGTACCCGGGGAACTGTTTTTT
TRBJ2-2,.,TRBV19,.,CASSKTTGELFF,TGTGCCAGTAGTAAAACGACCGGGGAGCTGTTTTTT
TRBJ2-1,.,TRBV5-1,TRBD2,CASSLAAGGTGEQFF,TGCGCCAGCAGCTTGGCGGCGGGAGGGACGGGTGAGCAGTTCTTC
TRBJ1-1,.,TRBV16,.,CASSLQGVREAFF,TGTGCCAGCAGCCTCCAGGGAGTCCGTGAAGCTTTCTTT
TRBJ2-7,.,TRBV18,.,CASSRGASSYEQYF,TGTGCCAGCTCGCGAGGAGCGTCCTCCTACGAGCAGTACTTC
TRBJ2-4,.,TRBV6-4,TRBD1,CASSTADRGGKNIQYF,TGTGCCAGCAGTACAGCGGACAGGGGCGGCAAAAACATTCAGTACTTC
TRBJ1-1,.,TRBV7-3,TRBD1,CASSSRQGRVAFF,TGTGCCAGCAGCTCAAGACAGGGACGGGTCGCTTTCTTT
TRBJ1-6,once,TRBV19,.,CASTAATGSSYNSPLHF,TGTGCCAGTACGGCGGCTACGGGGAGCTCCTATAATTCACCCCTCCACTTT
TRBJ2-3,.,TRBV7-2,.,CASSLGWGLPDTQYF,TGTGCCAGCAGCTTAGGGTGGGGCCTGCCAGATACGCAGTATTTT
TRBJ1-2,.,TRBV18,.,CASSPPLTEYGYTF,TGTGCCAGCTCACCACCGTTAACAGAGTATGGCTACACCTTC
TRBJ2-3,.,TRBV5-1,.,CASSLGTATDTQYF,TGCGCCAGCAGCTTGGGGACAGCTACAGATACGCAGTATTTT
TRBJ1-5,once,TRBV5-1,.,CASSADTDQPQHF,TGCGCCAGCAGCGCCGATACCGATCAGCCCCAGCATTTT
TRBJ1-3,.,TRBV9,.,CASGGEGAGNTIYF,TGTGCCAGCGGTGGAGAGGGGGCTGGAAACACCATATATTTT
TRBJ2-1,.,TRBV6-5,TRBD2,CASSLLAGDEQFF,TGTGCCAGCAGTCTACTAGCGGGAGATGAGCAGTTCTTC
TRBJ1-1,.,TRBV5-6,.,CASSLDRFRNTEAFF,TGTGCCAGCAGCTTGGACAGGTTCCGGAACACTGAAGCTTTCTTT
TRBJ1-5,.,TRBV6-6,.,CASSYSGGNSNQPQHF,TGTGCCAGCAGTTACTCAGGGGGTAATAGCAATCAGCCCCAGCATTTT
TRBJ1-2,.,TRBV19,.,CASSLGQRYGYTF,TGTGCCAGTAGCCTCGGGCAGCGCTATGGCTACACCTTC
TRBJ2-5,.,TRBV7-2,TRBD2,CASSPRLAGGQRAQYF,TGTGCCAGCAGCCCGCGACTAGCGGGAGGGCAGAGGGCCCAGTACTTC
TRBJ1-2,.,TRBV28,.,CATRSDKPRRTF,TGTGCCACCCGCTCTGACAAACCCCGACGCACCTTC
TRBJ2-3,.,TRBV11-2,.,CASSLDGRDRGTDTQYF,TGTGCCAGCAGCTTAGATGGGCGGGACAGAGGCACAGATACGCAGTATTTT
TRBJ1-4,.,TRBV28,.,CASKGNEKLFF,TGTGCCAGCAAAGGAAATGAAAAACTGTTTTTT
TRBJ1-2,.,TRBV18,TRBD1,CASSSRDRVNYGYTF,TGTGCCAGCTCATCACGGGACAGGGTGAACTATGGCTACACCTTC
TRBJ2-2,.,TRBV2,TRBD1,CASSEMGTGTGLAGELFF,TGTGCCAGCAGTGAAATGGGGACCGGGACAGGGTTAGCCGGGGAGCTGTTTTTT
TRBJ2-5,.,TRBV12-5,.,CASGFTPSQETQYF,TGTGCTAGTGGCTTCACCCCAAGCCAGGAGACCCAGTACTTC
TRBJ1-3,.,TRBV4-3,TRBD1,CASSQDWGTVKGNTIYF,TGCGCCAGCAGCCAAGATTGGGGGACAGTGAAAGGAAACACCATATATTTT
TRBJ1-5,medium-sized,TRBV19,.,CASNRGEGSNQPQHF,TGTGCCAGTAATCGAGGCGAGGGTAGCAATCAGCCCCAGCATTTT
TRBJ2-7,.,TRBV4-3,.,CASSPDVNYEQYF,TGCGCCAGCAGCCCTGACGTTAACTACGAGCAGTACTTC
TRBJ2-7,.,TRBV5-4,.,CASSPRDSTYEQYF,TGTGCCAGCAGCCCACGGGACTCTACCTACGAGCAGTACTTC
TRBJ1-2,.,TRBV6-4,.,CASSVTGGLTSYGYTF,TGTGCCAGCAGTGTGACTGGGGGACTGACCTCCTATGGCTACACCTTC
TRBJ2-7,.,TRBV5-1,.,CASSLSRSSYEQYF,TGCGCCAGCAGCTTGTCACGGAGCTCCTACGAGCAGTACTTC
TRBJ2-7,.,TRBV6-5,.,CASSEWRGQYF,TGTGCCAGCAGTGAATGGCGTGGGCAGTACTTC
TRBJ2-7,.,TRBV4-3,.,CASSQERTRGAYEQYF,TGCGCCAGCAGCCAAGAACGGACCCGCGGGGCGTACGAGCAGTACTTC
TRBJ1-2,.,TRBV6-5,TRBD1,CASRERTGLTYGYTF,TGTGCCAGCAGGGAGCGGACAGGTTTAACCTATGGCTACACCTTC
TRBJ2-4,.,TRBV5-7,.,CASSPDSVAKNIQYF,TGTGCCAGCAGCCCGGACAGCGTAGCCAAAAACATTCAGTACTTC
TRBJ1-6,.,TRBV5-4,.,CASSFERPNSPLHF,TGTGCCAGCAGCTTTGAACGCCCGAATTCACCCCTCCACTTT
TRBJ1-2,.,TRBV7-8,.,CASSLSRDVFLGGYTF,TGTGCCAGCAGCCTCTCCAGGGACGTCTTTCTGGGCGGCTACACCTTC
TRBJ1-3,once,TRBV6-5,.,CASSYSKGIIYF,TGTGCCAGCAGTTACTCGAAGGGTATCATATATTTT